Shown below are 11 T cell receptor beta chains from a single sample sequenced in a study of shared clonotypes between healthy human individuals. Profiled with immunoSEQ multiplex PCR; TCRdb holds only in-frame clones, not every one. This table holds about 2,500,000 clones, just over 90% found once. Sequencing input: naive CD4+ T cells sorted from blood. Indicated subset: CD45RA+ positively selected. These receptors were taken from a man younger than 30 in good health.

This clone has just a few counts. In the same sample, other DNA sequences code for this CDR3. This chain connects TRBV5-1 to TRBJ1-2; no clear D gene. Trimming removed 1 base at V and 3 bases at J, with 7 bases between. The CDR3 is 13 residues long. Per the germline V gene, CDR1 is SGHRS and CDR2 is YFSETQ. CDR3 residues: CASSLSGDYGYTF. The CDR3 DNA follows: TGCGCCAGCAGCTTGAGCGGGGACTATGGCTACACCTTC.

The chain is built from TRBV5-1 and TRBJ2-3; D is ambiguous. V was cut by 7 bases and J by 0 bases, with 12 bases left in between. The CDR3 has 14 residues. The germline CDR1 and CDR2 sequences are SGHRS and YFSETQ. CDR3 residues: CASYGLGSTDTQYF. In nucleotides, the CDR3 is TGCGCCAGCTACGGTTTAGGAAGCACAGATACGCAGTATTTT. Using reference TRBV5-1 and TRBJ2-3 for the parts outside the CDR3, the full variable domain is KAGVTQTPRYLIKTRGQQVTLSCSPISGHRSVSWYQQTPGQGLQFLFEYFSETQRNKGNFPGRFSGRQFSNSRSEMNVSTLELGDSALYLCASYGLGSTDTQYFGPGTRLTVL.

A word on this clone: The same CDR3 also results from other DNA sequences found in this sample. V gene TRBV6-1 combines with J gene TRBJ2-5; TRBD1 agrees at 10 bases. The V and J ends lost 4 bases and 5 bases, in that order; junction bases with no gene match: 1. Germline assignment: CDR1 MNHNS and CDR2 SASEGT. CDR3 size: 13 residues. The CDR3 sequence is CASSADRGETQYF. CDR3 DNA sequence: TGTGCCAGCAGTGCGGACAGGGGGGAGACCCAGTACTTC.

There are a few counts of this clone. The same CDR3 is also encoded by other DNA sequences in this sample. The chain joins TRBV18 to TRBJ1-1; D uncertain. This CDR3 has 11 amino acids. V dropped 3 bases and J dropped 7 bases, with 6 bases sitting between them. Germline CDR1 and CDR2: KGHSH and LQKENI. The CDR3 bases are TGTGCCAGCTCACCTGGGATTGAAGCTTTCTTT. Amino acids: CASSPGIEAFF.

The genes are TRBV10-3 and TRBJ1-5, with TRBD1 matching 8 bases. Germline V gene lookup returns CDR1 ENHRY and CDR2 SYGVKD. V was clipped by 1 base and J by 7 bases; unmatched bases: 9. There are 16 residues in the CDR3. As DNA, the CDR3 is TGTGCCATCAGTGAGTTACTAGGACAGGGAGGACAGCCCCAGCATTTT. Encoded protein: CAISELLGQGGQPQHF.

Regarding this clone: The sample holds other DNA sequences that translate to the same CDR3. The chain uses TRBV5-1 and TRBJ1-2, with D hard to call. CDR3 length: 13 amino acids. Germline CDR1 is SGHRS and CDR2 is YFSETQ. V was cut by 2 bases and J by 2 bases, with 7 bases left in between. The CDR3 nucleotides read TGCGCCAGCAGCTTCGGGCAGAACTATGGCTACACCTTC. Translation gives CASSFGQNYGYTF.

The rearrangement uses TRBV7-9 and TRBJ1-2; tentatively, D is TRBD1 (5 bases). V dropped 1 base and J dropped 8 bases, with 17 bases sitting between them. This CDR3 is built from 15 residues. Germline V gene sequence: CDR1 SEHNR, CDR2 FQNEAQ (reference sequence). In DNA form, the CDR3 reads TGTGCCAGCAGCTTAGAATTCGGGGGAAGGAACGGCTACACCTTC. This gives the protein CASSLEFGGRNGYTF.

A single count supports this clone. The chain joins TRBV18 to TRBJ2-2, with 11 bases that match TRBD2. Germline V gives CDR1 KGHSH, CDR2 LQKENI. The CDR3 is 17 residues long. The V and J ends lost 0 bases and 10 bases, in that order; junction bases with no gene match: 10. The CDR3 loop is CASSPPKLAGAGKELFF. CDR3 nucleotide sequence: TGTGCCAGCTCACCACCGAAACTAGCGGGAGCTGGGAAGGAGCTGTTTTTT.

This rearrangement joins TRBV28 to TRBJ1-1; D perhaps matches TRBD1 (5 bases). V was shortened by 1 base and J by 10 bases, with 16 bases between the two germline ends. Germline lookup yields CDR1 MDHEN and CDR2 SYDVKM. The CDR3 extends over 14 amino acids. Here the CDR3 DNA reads TGTGCCAGCAGTTTATACAGGACCCAACACGGAGCTTTCTTT. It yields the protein CASSLYRTQHGAFF.

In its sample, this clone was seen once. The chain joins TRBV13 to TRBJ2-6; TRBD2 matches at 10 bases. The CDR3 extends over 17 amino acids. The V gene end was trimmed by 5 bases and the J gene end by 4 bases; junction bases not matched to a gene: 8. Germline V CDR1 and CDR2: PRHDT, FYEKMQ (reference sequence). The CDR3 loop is CASSASGSSPGANVLTF. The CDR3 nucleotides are TGTGCCAGCAGCGCTAGCGGGAGTTCTCCGGGGGCCAACGTCCTGACTTTC.

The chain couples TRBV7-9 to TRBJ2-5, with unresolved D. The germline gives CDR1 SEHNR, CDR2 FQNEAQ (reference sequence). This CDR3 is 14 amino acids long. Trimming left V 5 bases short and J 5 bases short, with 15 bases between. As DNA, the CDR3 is TGTGCCAGCAGCCCCGGAGACATTAGGGAGACCCAGTACTTC. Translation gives CASSPGDIRETQYF. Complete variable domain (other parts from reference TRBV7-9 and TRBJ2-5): DTGVSQNPRHKITKRGQNVTFRCDPISEHNRLYWYRQTLGQGPEFLTYFQNEAQLEKSRLLSDRFSAERPKGSFSTLEIQRTEQGDSAMYLCASSPGDIRETQYFGPGTRLLVL.